This TCR beta chain was obtained from a study of T cells expressing NK-cell markers. CDR1 is DFQATT and CDR2 is SNEGSKA in the germline V gene (reference sequence). The CDR3 is 13 residues long. Reprocessing the 5' RACE reads, TCRdb reports a single entry for every CDR3 protein and omits DNA. Its table records 300,000 to 500,000 distinct CDR3 sequences. This clonotype was sampled from a woman aged 45-65 years in good health. The rearrangement joins TRBV20-1 to TRBJ2-2; TCRdb's D gene call, TRBD1, goes unchecked for lack of DNA. Sequencing input: blood T cells: a sorted CD56 or NKG2C T cell subset, CD4+ or CD8+ T cells, or bulk PBMC T cells (not recorded which). This CDR3 reads CSAPDREAGELFF.